The next 30 T cell receptor beta chains were all read from a single sample in a study of identical twins (dated by TCRdb to 2016 to 2017). The library came from 5' RACE. Sequencing was performed on an Illumina HiSeq 2000. Through fastp at Q25 and MiXCR, TCRdb rebuilt clones from the public reads, retaining in-frame beta chains. Rows matching on CDR3 protein sequence are summarized as one entry with the most common DNA and genes. For this sample the table gives about 530,000 distinct CDR3 sequences, of which about 22% were detected only once. The ten largest make up approximately 0.52% of the sample. These data also featured in a second study, about yellow fever vaccine responses in identical twins.

The specimen was CD4+ T cells sorted from blood. These receptor sequences come from a woman in her late teens or twenties in good health.

The rearrangement joins TRBV20-1 to TRBJ2-5; 8 bases align to TRBD2. V shed 1 base and J 5 bases; nucleotides not matched to a gene: 12. The germline gives CDR1 DFQATT, CDR2 SNEGSKA (reference sequence). This CDR3 has 16 residues. Here the CDR3 DNA reads TGCAGTGCTAGAGTCTTCCGAGCGGGAGTATCTGAGACCCAGTACTTC. Translation: CSARVFRAGVSETQYF.

The chain links TRBV5-1 to TRBJ2-2; 11 positions agree with TRBD2. The CDR3 length is 16 residues. In germline, CDR1 is SGHRS, CDR2 YFSETQ. V trimming: 4 bases; J trimming: 6 bases; junction bases outside the gene matches: 8. In DNA, the CDR3 is TGCGCCAGCAGCCTAATGACTAGCGGGGTAGCCGGGGAGCTGTTTTTT. Protein product: CASSLMTSGVAGELFF.

This rearrangement joins TRBV7-8 to TRBJ2-1; weak D call: TRBD2 (5 bases). This CDR3 contains 18 residues. CDR1 and CDR2 from the germline V gene are SGHVS and FQNEAQ. Trimming left V 5 bases short and J 0 bases short, with 20 bases between. Here the CDR3 reads CASSLSRPGGSSYNEQFF. CDR3 sequence (DNA): TGTGCCAGCAGCCTATCTCGTCCCGGTGGGAGCTCCTACAATGAGCAGTTCTTC.

V usage is TRBV10-3 and J usage is TRBJ2-2; TRBD1 matches 8 bases. J gave up 1 base and V 6 bases, and 4 bases lay outside the gene matches. This CDR3 has 15 amino acids. Per germline, CDR1 ENHRY and CDR2 SYGVKD. The CDR3 coding sequence is TGTGCCATCAGCCCTGGGACAGGGAACACCGGGGAGCTGTTTTTT. The encoded protein is CAISPGTGNTGELFF.

The table lists this clonotype with a count of one. Here the CDR3 DNA reads TGTGCCAGCAGCGCCTACAGGGGGAGGAATGATTGGTTGTGCGAGCAGTACGTC. Its translation is CASSAYRGRNDWLCEQYV. The V call is TRBV7-8, the J call TRBJ2-7, with TRBD1 matching over 8 bases. The CDR3 has 18 residues. From germline, CDR1 is SGHVS and CDR2 FQNEAQ. Trimming at V came to 5 bases and at J to 6 bases, leaving 21 bases not matched to a gene.

This clonotype has just a few counts. The chain couples TRBV6-4 to TRBJ1-1; perhaps TRBD1 as D (6 bases). CDR3 size: 16 residues. V gave up 2 bases and J gave up 3 bases, with 16 bases separating them. Germline V gene lookup returns CDR1 MRHNA and CDR2 SNTAGT. Here the CDR3 reads CASSDMSGARDTEAFF. CDR3 DNA: TGTGCCAGCAGTGACATGTCAGGGGCTAGGGACACTGAAGCTTTCTTT.

The chain employs TRBV20-1 and TRBJ2-3; a weak D match, TRBD2 (7 bases). V was cut by 3 bases and J by 0 bases, with 10 bases left in between. The CDR3 is 14 residues long. Germline V gene sequence: CDR1 DFQATT, CDR2 SNEGSKA (reference sequence). The CDR3 sequence is CSARRGGSTDTQYF. CDR3 nucleotide sequence: TGCAGTGCTAGGAGGGGGGGGAGCACAGATACGCAGTATTTT.

The chain's CDR3 is CASSPDGSYEQYV. CDR3 in DNA: TGTGCCAGCAGCCCGGACGGCTCCTACGAGCAGTACGTC. The rearrangement uses TRBV5-5 and TRBJ2-7; D is unclear. The CDR3 is 13 residues long. V was trimmed by 4 bases and J by 0 bases, leaving 8 bases between them. CDR1 and CDR2 from the germline V gene are SGHKS and YYEKEE (reference sequence).

The table lists this clonotype with a few counts. The V call is TRBV15, the J call TRBJ1-2; D gene uncertain. Deletions cut 0 bases from V and 1 base from J, with 15 bases between. The CDR3 totals 17 residues. Germline V gene data show CDR1 as LNHNV and CDR2 as YYDKDF (reference sequence). CDR3 sequence: CATSRDRASTFNYGYTF. CDR3 nucleotides: TGTGCCACCAGCAGAGATAGGGCCAGTACTTTTAACTATGGCTACACCTTC.

This clonotype came up a few times. This chain joins TRBV15 and TRBJ1-1; no clear D. Looked up from germline, CDR1 is LNHNV and CDR2 is YYDKDF (reference sequence). The CDR3 has 13 amino acids. Trimming removed 5 bases at V and 0 bases at J, with 7 bases between. CDR3 in amino acids: CATSYDMNTEAFF. The DNA for the CDR3 is TGTGCCACCAGCTACGACATGAACACTGAAGCTTTCTTT.

This chain uses TRBV6-1 with TRBJ1-2; maybe TRBD1 (6 bases). This CDR3 comprises 15 residues. The V end lost 5 bases, the J end lost 0 bases, and 13 bases lay between the germline ends. Germline CDR1 reads MNHNS; CDR2 reads SASEGT. This CDR3 is CASSRDNAANYGYTF. CDR3 DNA: TGTGCCAGCAGTAGGGACAACGCGGCTAACTATGGCTACACCTTC.

J is TRBJ2-1 and V is TRBV11-1, with 9 bases fitting TRBD1. The CDR3 contains 16 residues. Germline loops: CDR1 SGHAT, CDR2 FQDESV (reference sequence). Losses at the gene ends were 5 bases for V and 2 bases for J; bases not matched to a gene: 7. This chain's CDR3 is CASSPTGDRAYNEQFF. CDR3 DNA: TGTGCCAGCAGCCCGACCGGGGACAGGGCCTACAATGAGCAGTTCTTC.

This clonotype was recorded a few times. V usage is TRBV24-1 and J usage is TRBJ1-1, with D unresolved. CDR1 and CDR2 (germline): KGHDR, SFDVKD. V was trimmed by 10 bases and J by 4 bases, leaving 12 bases between them. CDR3 length: 12 residues. CDR3 in DNA: TGTGCCACGGCTAGGGATGGCACTGAAGCTTTCTTT. Amino acids: CATARDGTEAFF.

The chain recombines TRBV9 with TRBJ2-3, with 8 positions matching TRBD2. Trimming took 0 bases from V and 1 from J; bases not matched to a gene: 7. This CDR3 spans 17 amino acids. Germline loops: CDR1 SGDLS, CDR2 YYNGEE. The CDR3 DNA sequence: TGTGCCAGCAGCGTAGCTGGGAGCGGGAGAGGCACAGATACGCAGTATTTT. It codes for CASSVAGSGRGTDTQYF.

The J gene is TRBJ2-1, the V gene TRBV5-1, with 15 bases aligning to TRBD2. Germline trimming cut 4 bases from V and 10 bases from J; bases unmatched to any gene: 3. Germline CDR1 SGHRS, CDR2 YFSETQ. CDR3 length: 14 residues. The CDR3 loop is CASSEGLAGGEQFF. The CDR3 DNA follows: TGCGCCAGCAGCGAGGGACTAGCGGGAGGCGAGCAGTTCTTC.

The chain joins TRBV7-2 to TRBJ2-3; 9 bases line up with TRBD2. Losses at the gene ends were 1 base for V and 0 bases for J; bases not matched to a gene: 8. Germline CDR1 reads SGHTA; CDR2 reads FQGNSA. The CDR3 totals 18 residues. The CDR3 spells CASSLVWGGLASTDTQYF. The CDR3 coding sequence is TGTGCCAGCAGCTTAGTATGGGGGGGACTAGCAAGCACAGATACGCAGTATTTT. The full variable domain, in which reference TRBV7-2 and TRBJ2-3 provide the parts outside the CDR3, is GAGVSQSPSNKVTEKGKDVELRCDPISGHTALYWYRQSLGQGLEFLIYFQGNSAPDKSGLPSDRFSAERTGGSVSTLTIQRTQQEDSAVYLCASSLVWGGLASTDTQYFGPGTRLTVL.

This clonotype was counted a few times. The rearrangement links TRBV7-9 to TRBJ1-1; D ambiguous. Trimming pared 1 base from V and 3 bases from J, leaving 15 bases between. The CDR3 spans 16 residues. Germline V gives CDR1 SEHNR, CDR2 FQNEAQ (reference sequence). The CDR3 nucleotides are TGTGCCAGCAGCTTAGGGGTCATGCGACGCTACACTGAAGCTTTCTTT. It yields the protein CASSLGVMRRYTEAFF.

J is TRBJ1-2 and V is TRBV29-1; D unresolved. This CDR3 spans 9 amino acids. The germline V and J ends were trimmed by 6 bases and 8 bases, with 7 bases remaining between them. Germline V lookup: CDR1 SQVTM, CDR2 ANQGSEA. This CDR3 reads CSVAGGYTF. The CDR3 DNA reads TGCAGCGTGGCAGGCGGCTACACCTTC. Filled out from reference TRBV29-1 and TRBJ1-2, the complete variable domain reads SAVISQKPSRDICQRGTSLTIQCQVDSQVTMMFWYRQQPGQSLTLIATANQGSEATYESGFVIDKFPISRPNLTFSTLTVSNMSPEDSSIYLCSVAGGYTFGSGTRLTVV.

Many counts were recorded for this clonotype. For the CDR3, the DNA is TGCAGTGCTAGGACAGATACGCAGTATTTT. Encoded protein: CSARTDTQYF. The chain employs TRBV20-1 and TRBJ2-3; D gene ambiguous. V lost 3 bases and J 3 bases, leaving 1 base between the germline ends. This CDR3 has 10 residues. Germline-derived CDR1 and CDR2 are DFQATT and SNEGSKA (reference sequence).

The chain employs TRBV12-3 or TRBV12-4 and TRBJ2-2; perhaps D is TRBD1 or TRBD2 (5 bases each). Trimming cost V 5 bases and J 7 bases, with 17 bases left between them. The CDR3 runs 15 residues. In DNA, the CDR3 is TGTGCCAGCAGTCCCGCTGGGGCTGGGAGCGGGGAGCTGTTTTTT. The encoded protein is CASSPAGAGSGELFF.

This clonotype was observed a few times. This rearrangement joins TRBV27 to TRBJ2-5; no firm D call. Per the germline V gene, CDR1 is MNHEY and CDR2 is SMNVEV (reference sequence). The CDR3 totals 14 residues. The ends were cut back, 3 bases at V and 3 bases at J, with 11 bases in the middle. The CDR3 region is CASSLVSMEETQYF. The CDR3 region has the DNA TGTGCCAGCAGTTTGGTCTCAATGGAAGAGACCCAGTACTTC.

The rearrangement joins TRBV4-2 to TRBJ2-1; 8 nucleotides align to TRBD2. The ends lost 0 bases at V and 4 bases at J; junction bases unmatched: 8. This CDR3 has 17 amino acids. The germline gives CDR1 LGHNA, CDR2 YNFKEQ. This CDR3 reads CASSQDLDSGVYNEQFF. The CDR3 DNA reads as TGTGCCAGCAGCCAAGATCTGGATAGCGGGGTATACAATGAGCAGTTCTTC.

The J gene is TRBJ2-7, the V gene TRBV24-1, with 7 bases lining up with TRBD2. Germline CDR1 is KGHDR and CDR2 is SFDVKD. With V trimmed by 7 bases and J by 0 bases, 2 bases remained unmatched. The CDR3 is 13 amino acids. CDR3 protein: CATRLAASYEQYF. The DNA for the CDR3 is TGTGCCACCAGGCTAGCGGCCTCCTACGAGCAGTACTTC.

This clonotype was counted a few times. The chain is built from TRBV5-1 and TRBJ2-3, with 9 bases fitting TRBD2. The J segment lost 2 bases and the V segment lost 2 bases, leaving 15 bases of the junction unmatched. Germline V gives CDR1 SGHRS, CDR2 YFSETQ. This CDR3 has 19 amino acids. CDR3 in DNA: TGCGCCAGCAGCTTAATCGGACTAGCGACCGGGGGGGCCACAGATACGCAGTATTTT. Protein product: CASSLIGLATGGATDTQYF.

This clonotype was counted a few times. The chain joins TRBV12-3 or TRBV12-4 to TRBJ1-3, with 8 bases identical to TRBD1. This CDR3 region has 15 residues. The V and J ends lost 6 bases and 0 bases, in that order; junction bases with no gene match: 4. CDR3 sequence: CASRGQAISGNTIYF. The DNA for the CDR3 is TGTGCCAGCAGGGGACAGGCCATCTCTGGAAACACCATATATTTT.

The rearrangement joins TRBV24-1 to TRBJ1-1; D is unresolved. V gave up 9 bases and J gave up 1 base, with 11 bases separating them. CDR3 size: 13 residues. Germline CDR1 and CDR2: KGHDR and SFDVKD. In DNA, the CDR3 is TGTGCCACCGCTTCGGCGTCGAACACTGAAGCTTTCTTT. Translation: CATASASNTEAFF.

The chain recombines TRBV4-1 with TRBJ2-2, with 13 bases matching TRBD2. Germline values: CDR1 MGHRA, CDR2 YSYEKL. After removal of 5 bases from V and 5 bases from J, the junction contained 8 bases not matched to a gene. The CDR3 contains 17 residues. The CDR3, as DNA: TGCGCCAGCAGCTTGACTAGCGGGAGGAGTTTGACCGGGGAGCTGTTTTTT. Residues: CASSLTSGRSLTGELFF.

The gene calls are TRBV5-1 and TRBJ2-7, with 11 bases lining up with TRBD2. V lost 4 bases and J lost 4; bases outside the gene matches: 10. The CDR3 runs 16 residues. CDR1 and CDR2 (germline): SGHRS, YFSETQ. The CDR3 is CASSPGGGTSGYEQYF. The CDR3 coding sequence is TGCGCCAGCAGCCCTGGAGGCGGGACTAGCGGTTACGAGCAGTACTTC.

The chain carries TRBV6-5 and TRBJ1-1; D is unclear. The germline V gene encodes CDR1 MNHEY and CDR2 SVGAGI. The CDR3 length is 15 residues. V lost 2 bases to trimming and J lost 4 bases, with 14 bases between them. The CDR3 DNA sequence: TGTGCCAGCAGTTACGCACGCGGGGTCGGCACTGAAGCTTTCTTT. Translating gives CASSYARGVGTEAFF.

This clonotype was counted between two and nine times. V is TRBV28 and J is TRBJ2-4, with D maybe TRBD1 (5 bases). This CDR3 is built from 15 residues. Germline V gives CDR1 MDHEN, CDR2 SYDVKM. V lost 3 bases and J 0 bases, leaving 9 bases between the germline ends. For the CDR3, the DNA is TGTGCCAGCAGTTTCTTTCAGGGAGCCAAAAACATTCAGTACTTC. As protein: CASSFFQGAKNIQYF. The whole variable domain, filled in from reference TRBV28 and TRBJ2-4, reads DVKVTQSSRYLVKRTGEKVFLECVQDMDHENMFWYRQDPGLGLRLIYFSYDVKMKEKGDIPEGYSVSREKKERFSLILESASTNQTSMYLCASSFFQGAKNIQYFGAGTRLSVL.